What follows is one T cell receptor (beta chain) and its context. This clonotype was counted between two and nine times. Its antigen is still unknown. No qualities accompany the bases; no much larger clone lies one base away. The data belong to a study of T cell repertoires in cytomegalovirus infection (dated by TCRdb to between 2018 and 2021). Notes on the research overall: The HLA type of each donor mattered for the analysis, because public TCR beta signatures pointed to carriage of CMV infection along with the matching HLA type. The study at large found these results: The ex vivo response was dominated by HLA-C-restricted CMV-specific TCR beta clonotypes, which also provided the single most frequent clonotype in two of eight donors. Cumulative frequency of public TCR beta family members discriminated carriers of CMV infection plus the relevant HLA type in this cohort and an independent approximately 400-donor cohort.

The germline V and J ends show losses of 6 bases and 7 bases respectively, and no gene match explains 3 bases of the junction. The CDR3 contains 14 residues, cysteine and phenylalanine counted. The DNA shown is the 42-base CDR3, in frame from base 1. CDR1 and CDR2 (SNHLY, FYNNEI) derive from the germline V gene. Instrument on record: Illumina HiSeq 1500. The public sequencing data were trimmed at Q25 with fastp and processed into clonotypes with MiXCR by TCRdb, which kept only in-frame beta chains. One record per CDR3 amino acid sequence lists the most common genes and DNA. The sample table lists under 200,000 distinct CDR3 sequences, roughly 9% of them with a count of one. The ten largest clonotypes hold about 4.6% of the sample.

The TCR sequence derives from a human donor in good health (CMV status not recorded). Some clones in this sample may be carry-over from other donors' samples. The chain employs TRBV2 and TRBJ2-1, with 13 junctional bases fitting TRBD2. The specimen was PBMCs. The DNA is as follows: TGTGCCAGCAGAACTAGCGGGAGGGATAATGAGCAGTTCTTC. This yields the protein CASRTSGRDNEQFF.